This T cell receptor beta chain was recorded in a study of human T cells and chemical hapten exposure. Study context: Each patch test put 0.01% DPC on the upper back, and results were read at 6 days. The study, taken as a whole, reports: The number of TCRs above 1 in 1000 frequency did not change after DPC sensitization.

V lost 4 bases and J lost 0, with 11 bases in between. Germline values: CDR1 LGHNA, CDR2 YNFKEQ. This CDR3 comprises 15 residues. As processed by the authors: Counting gave a median of roughly 100,000 TCRs per sample, with values ranging from about 23,224 to 700,000. TCRdb re-analysed the RACE reads in MiXCR, keeping a single row per CDR3 protein. The V and J calls and clone size come from TCRdb's table, not from the authors' own analysis. In the table there are tens of thousands of distinct CDR3 sequences, 10% to 13% of which are singletons. This clonotype was seen only a few times. What it binds is unknown. The sample's time point: patch test 1, 2 weeks after DPC sensitization. Treatment of the sample: therapeutic diphenylcyclopropenone sensitization with weekly scalp DPC. Ahead of each patch test application, blood was drawn.

The chain employs TRBV4-2 and TRBJ2-3; possibly TRBD2 for D (5 bases). The clonotype originates from a woman aged 45-59 years with alopecia areata. Some clones in this sample may be carry-over from other donors' samples. The sequenced sample was whole blood, obtained in connection with sensitization to the hapten diphenylcyclopropenone (DPC). CDR3: CASSRGEGSTDTQYF. The CDR3 bases are TGTGCCAGCAGCCGTGGAGAGGGAAGCACAGATACGCAGTATTTT.